The 24 T cell receptor beta chains in this list originate from one sample, sequenced in a study of CD8 T cells in ankylosing spondylitis. TCRdb recomputed calls from the 5' RACE reads with MiXCR, one row per CDR3 protein. The sample holds some 840,000 distinct CDR3 sequences, roughly 12% seen once. General study findings and limits: Fewer than 10 highly homologous variants made up a TCR beta motif that seemed to typify ankylosing spondylitis blood.

These receptors' targets are unknown. The specimen sequenced was blood, either unsorted or a sorted T cell fraction (not recorded which). The source is a male donor with ankylosing spondylitis.

J is TRBJ1-1 and V is TRBV7-9; D is uncertain. Deletions cut 5 bases from V and 11 bases from J, with 12 bases between. The CDR3 extends over 11 amino acids. Germline values: CDR1 SEHNR, CDR2 FQNEAQ (reference sequence). CDR3 sequence reads: CASSGLGNAFF. The CDR3 coding sequence is TGTGCCAGCAGCGGACTAGGCAACGCTTTCTTT.

This clonotype occurred many times. The genes are TRBV4-3 and TRBJ1-5, with 10 bases identical to TRBD1. V dropped 0 bases and J dropped 5; count of bases not matched to a gene: 4. This CDR3 region has 16 residues. Germline values: CDR1 LGHNA, CDR2 YSLEER. The chain's CDR3 is CASSQDIGTGDQPQHF. CDR3 nucleotide sequence: TGCGCCAGCAGCCAAGATATCGGGACAGGGGATCAGCCCCAGCATTTT.

This clonotype was seen just once. The genes are TRBV6-5 and TRBJ2-3, with no clear D. V shed 0 bases and J shed 0 bases, with 13 bases lying between them. This CDR3 spans 17 amino acids. Looked up from germline, CDR1 is MNHEY and CDR2 is SVGAGI. CDR3 nucleotides: TGTGCCAGCAGTTACTCGCTGGGCAGGTCAAGCACAGATACGCAGTATTTT. It specifies CASSYSLGRSSTDTQYF.

V gene TRBV6-5 combines with J gene TRBJ1-1; no reliable D call. The CDR3 length is 17 residues. Trimming removed 2 bases at V and 4 bases at J, with 20 bases between. Per germline, CDR1 MNHEY and CDR2 SVGAGI. This chain's CDR3 is CASSYHPGRRRATEAFF. The CDR3, as DNA: TGTGCCAGCAGTTACCACCCCGGCCGAAGGAGGGCCACTGAAGCTTTCTTT.

The V and J genes are TRBV4-3 and TRBJ2-3, with 7 bases lining up with TRBD1. Per the germline V gene, CDR1 is LGHNA and CDR2 is YSLEER. With 2 bases clipped from V and 4 bases from J, the junction kept 3 bases outside the gene matches. The CDR3 contains 14 residues. The CDR3 is CASSQYRGPDTQYF. CDR3 DNA sequence: TGCGCCAGCAGCCAATACAGGGGTCCAGATACGCAGTATTTT.

This clonotype appeared many times. V usage is TRBV20-1 and J usage is TRBJ2-3; a possible D gene is TRBD2 (6 bases). CDR1 DFQATT and CDR2 SNEGSKA come from the germline V gene (reference sequence). The CDR3 runs 13 residues. Trimming stripped 3 bases from V and 5 bases from J, with 12 bases between. This CDR3 is CSARRGAVDTQYF. The CDR3 DNA reads TGCAGTGCTAGGCGCGGGGCCGTAGATACGCAGTATTTT.

The chain links TRBV6-1 to TRBJ2-7, with D tentatively TRBD1 (5 bases). The V gene lost 2 bases and the J gene lost 9 bases, with 17 bases spanning the gap. The CDR3 has 14 residues. Looked up from germline, CDR1 is MNHNS and CDR2 is SASEGT. CDR3 amino acids: CASSEWADTLAQYF. The CDR3 region has the DNA TGTGCCAGCAGTGAATGGGCGGACACCCTGGCGCAGTACTTC.

This clonotype was observed many times. The V call is TRBV18, the J call TRBJ1-1; D perhaps matches TRBD1 (5 bases). The CDR3 length is 14 residues. Trimming took off 3 bases at V and 3 bases at J, with 11 bases between the two ends. Germline CDR1 is KGHSH and CDR2 is LQKENI. The CDR3 coding sequence is TGTGCCAGCTCACCTATGGGAGGGGACACTGAAGCTTTCTTT. Amino acid sequence: CASSPMGGDTEAFF.

The chain has TRBV6-1 and TRBJ1-1; tentatively, D is TRBD1 (6 bases). CDR1 MNHNS and CDR2 SASEGT come from the germline V gene. This CDR3 has 16 residues. V gave up 5 bases and J gave up 4 bases, with 20 bases separating them. CDR3 protein: CASSPTGTKMSTEAFF. CDR3 in DNA: TGTGCCAGCAGTCCTACCGGGACAAAAATGAGCACTGAAGCTTTCTTT.

The chain links TRBV5-5 to TRBJ1-2; D uncertain. The CDR3 totals 14 residues. V was cut by 1 base and J by 0 bases, with 7 bases left in between. Germline V gene data show CDR1 as SGHKS and CDR2 as YYEKEE (reference sequence). The CDR3 DNA reads TGTGCCAGCAGCTTGTACCCGACTAACTATGGCTACACCTTC. Amino acids: CASSLYPTNYGYTF.

This clonotype was seen a few times. The chain links TRBV15 to TRBJ2-3, with 12 nucleotides matching TRBD2. CDR1 is LNHNV, CDR2 YYDKDF, per germline (reference sequence). The CDR3 runs to 16 residues. V lost 5 bases to trimming and J lost 4 bases; unmatched junction nucleotides: 7. The chain's CDR3 is CATSRGLAGGADTQYF. The DNA for the CDR3 is TGTGCCACCAGCCGAGGGCTAGCGGGAGGGGCAGATACGCAGTATTTT.

This clonotype was seen a few times. The J gene is TRBJ2-3, the V gene TRBV20-1; either TRBD1 or TRBD2 may fit D (5 bases each). Per the germline V gene, CDR1 is DFQATT and CDR2 is SNEGSKA (reference sequence). This CDR3 has 14 amino acids. V gave up 2 bases and J gave up 0 bases, with 9 bases separating them. The CDR3 is CSARFGGSTDTQYF. The CDR3 DNA reads TGCAGTGCTAGATTTGGGGGAAGCACAGATACGCAGTATTTT.

In this sample, this clonotype turned up many times. The V gene is TRBV6-6, the J gene TRBJ1-5; a possible D gene is TRBD1 (5 bases). The germline gives CDR1 MNHNY, CDR2 SVGAGI (reference sequence). The CDR3 is 12 amino acids. Trimming took 6 bases from V and 7 from J, leaving 10 bases between them. In DNA, the CDR3 is TGTGCCAGCAGCAAAGAGGGGCAGCCCCAGCATTTT. Its translation is CASSKEGQPQHF.

This chain connects TRBV10-3 to TRBJ1-2, with D tentatively TRBD1 (6 bases). CDR3 size: 14 residues. V gave up 3 bases and J gave up 8 bases, with 16 bases separating them. Germline V gene sequence: CDR1 ENHRY, CDR2 SYGVKD. This CDR3 reads CAISDRGIVRGYTF. Written as DNA, the CDR3 is TGTGCCATCAGTGACAGGGGAATAGTGCGGGGCTACACCTTC.

J is TRBJ1-5 and V is TRBV24-1; D perhaps matches TRBD1 (5 bases). The CDR3 has 15 amino acids. Per germline, CDR1 KGHDR and CDR2 SFDVKD. Trimming cost V 2 bases and J 5 bases, with 12 bases left between them. This chain's CDR3 is CATSDSSVGDQPQHF. In DNA, the CDR3 is TGTGCCACCAGTGATTCCTCGGTGGGGGATCAGCCCCAGCATTTT.

The CDR3 coding sequence is TGTGCCAGCAGTTACTCTGATAATCAAGAGACCCAGTACTTC. Protein: CASSYSDNQETQYF. The V and J genes are TRBV6-2 or TRBV6-3 and TRBJ2-5; D remains ambiguous. This CDR3 has 14 residues. V lost 0 bases and J 2 bases, leaving 7 bases between the germline ends. Germline CDR1 reads MNHEY; CDR2 reads SVGEGT.

The chain combines TRBV20-1 with TRBJ1-5, with D unclear. V was shortened by 6 bases and J by 1 base, with 10 bases between the two germline ends. The CDR3 consists of 13 residues. Germline values: CDR1 DFQATT, CDR2 SNEGSKA (reference sequence). CDR3: CSATTTSNQPQHF. CDR3 coding DNA: TGCAGTGCAACAACAACAAGCAATCAGCCCCAGCATTTT.

This clonotype was picked up many times. Here the CDR3 DNA reads TGTGCCAGCAGCTTACACGAACTAGCGGGGGTAACCTACAATGAGCAGTTCTTC. It specifies CASSLHELAGVTYNEQFF. The V and J genes are TRBV7-8 and TRBJ2-1, with 11 bases lining up with TRBD2. The ends lost 2 bases at V and 2 bases at J; junction bases unmatched: 8. Germline CDR1 reads SGHVS; CDR2 reads FQNEAQ. The CDR3 consists of 18 residues.

This clonotype occurred many times. The chain carries TRBV28 and TRBJ2-1; D unresolved. The germline V and J ends were trimmed by 4 bases and 0 bases, with 4 bases remaining between them. This CDR3 spans 13 amino acids. Germline loops: CDR1 MDHEN, CDR2 SYDVKM. The CDR3 is CASSYTSYNEQFF. In DNA, the CDR3 is TGTGCCAGCAGTTATACCTCCTACAATGAGCAGTTCTTC.

The rearrangement joins TRBV6-5 to TRBJ2-2, with D tentatively TRBD2 (6 bases). The CDR3 consists of 17 residues. V lost 0 bases and J lost 3, with 14 bases in between. Per the germline V gene, CDR1 is MNHEY and CDR2 is SVGAGI. The CDR3 DNA reads as TGTGCCAGCAGTTACTCGATTACTAGCCCTTACACCGGGGAGCTGTTTTTT. This sequence encodes CASSYSITSPYTGELFF.

This clonotype has ten or more counts. DNA of the CDR3: TGTGCCAGCAGCTTTAGTTCCATGAACACCGGGGAGCTGTTTTTT. Amino acid sequence: CASSFSSMNTGELFF. V gene TRBV7-2 combines with J gene TRBJ2-2, with D uncertain. The CDR3 extends over 15 amino acids. V shed 3 bases and J shed 1 base, with 9 bases lying between them. Germline V gives CDR1 SGHTA, CDR2 FQGNSA.

This clonotype turned up a few times. The chain couples TRBV7-2 to TRBJ2-1, with 7 bases that match TRBD1. V was clipped by 0 bases and J by 4 bases; unmatched bases: 9. The germline V gene has CDR1 SGHTA and CDR2 FQGNSA. This CDR3 has 17 residues. CDR3 DNA: TGTGCCAGCAGCTTAGCCTCCTGGGACAGTGCTTACAATGAGCAGTTCTTC. Amino acids: CASSLASWDSAYNEQFF.

As regards this clonotype: Given a much more abundant clone one base away, this may be a read error. The rearrangement uses TRBV5-1 and TRBJ2-2, with D unresolved. Germline lookup yields CDR1 SGHRS and CDR2 YFSETQ. The V and J ends lost 0 bases and 4 bases respectively, with 7 bases between them. CDR3 length: 14 residues. The CDR3 nucleotides are TGCGCCAGCAGCTTGGTTGGCCGCACCGGGGAGCTGTTTTTT. It codes for CASSLVGRTGELFF.

This sequence joins TRBV9 and TRBJ2-7, with TRBD1 matching 7 bases. Trimming removed 0 bases from V and 3 bases from J; junction bases left unmatched: 6. The CDR3 runs to 15 residues. Germline V lookup: CDR1 SGDLS, CDR2 YYNGEE. CDR3 bases: TGTGCCAGCAGCGTAGCTGGACAGGTGGTCTACGAGCAGTACTTC. Translating gives CASSVAGQVVYEQYF.